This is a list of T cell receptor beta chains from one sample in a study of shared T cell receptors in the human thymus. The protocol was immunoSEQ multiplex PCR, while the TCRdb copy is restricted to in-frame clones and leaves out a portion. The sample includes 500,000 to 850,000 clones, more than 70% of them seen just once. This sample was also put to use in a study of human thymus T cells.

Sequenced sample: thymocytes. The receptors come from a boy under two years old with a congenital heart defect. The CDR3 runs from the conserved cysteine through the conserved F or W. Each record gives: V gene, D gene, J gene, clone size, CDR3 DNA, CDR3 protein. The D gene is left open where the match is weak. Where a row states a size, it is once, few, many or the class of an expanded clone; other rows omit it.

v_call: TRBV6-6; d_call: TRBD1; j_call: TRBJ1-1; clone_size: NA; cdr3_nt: TGTGCCAGCAGACACAGGACAGGGCCGGGCACTGAAGCTTTCTTT; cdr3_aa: CASRHRTGPGTEAFF
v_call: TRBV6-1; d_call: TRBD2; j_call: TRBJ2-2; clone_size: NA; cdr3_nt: TGTGCCAGCAGTGAACGTCCGGGACTAGCGGGAAAGAACACCGGGGAGCTGTTTTTT; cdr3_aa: CASSERPGLAGKNTGELFF
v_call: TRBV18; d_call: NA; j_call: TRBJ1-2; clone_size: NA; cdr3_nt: TGTGCCAGCTCACCCCAGGGGACCAGGGGCTACACCTTC; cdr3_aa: CASSPQGTRGYTF
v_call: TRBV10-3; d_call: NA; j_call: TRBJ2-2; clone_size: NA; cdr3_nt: TGTGCCATCAGTGAAATCCCCACTAAATCCACCGGGGAGCTGTTTTTT; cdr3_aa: CAISEIPTKSTGELFF
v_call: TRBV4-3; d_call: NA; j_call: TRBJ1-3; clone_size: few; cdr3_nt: TGCGCCAGCAGCCAAGTGTGGAGGGTCGCCTCTGGAAACACCATATATTTT; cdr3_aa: CASSQVWRVASGNTIYF
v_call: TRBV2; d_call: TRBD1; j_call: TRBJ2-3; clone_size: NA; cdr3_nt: TGTGCCAGCAGACGACTCAGGGGGCTTAGCACAGATACGCAGTATTTT; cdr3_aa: CASRRLRGLSTDTQYF
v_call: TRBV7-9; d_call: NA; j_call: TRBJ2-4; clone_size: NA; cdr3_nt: TGTGCCAGCACCAAACTAGTAGCCAAAAACATTCAGTACTTC; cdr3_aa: CASTKLVAKNIQYF
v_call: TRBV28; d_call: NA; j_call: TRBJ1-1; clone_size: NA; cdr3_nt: TGTGCCAGCAGCTACAGGGTAGGGCAGAACACTGAAGCTTTCTTT; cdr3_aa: CASSYRVGQNTEAFF
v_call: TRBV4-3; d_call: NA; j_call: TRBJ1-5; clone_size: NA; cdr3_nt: TGCGCCAGCAGCCAAGACAGGGTTTATAGCAATCAGCCCCAGCATTTT; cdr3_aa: CASSQDRVYSNQPQHF
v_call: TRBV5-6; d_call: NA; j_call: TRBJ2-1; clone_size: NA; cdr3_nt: TGTGCCAGCAGCTTAATTCCAGGCCGACTATACAATGAGCAGTTCTTC; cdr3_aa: CASSLIPGRLYNEQFF
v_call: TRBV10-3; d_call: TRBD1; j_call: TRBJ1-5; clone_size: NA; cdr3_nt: TGTGCCATCAGTGATTTTGAGACAGGGAGCGATCAGCCCCAGCATTTT; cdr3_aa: CAISDFETGSDQPQHF
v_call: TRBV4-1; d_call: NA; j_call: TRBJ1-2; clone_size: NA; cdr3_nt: TGCGCCAGCAGCCGGGGTCGGTTTGGGGCTGGCTACACCTTC; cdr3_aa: CASSRGRFGAGYTF
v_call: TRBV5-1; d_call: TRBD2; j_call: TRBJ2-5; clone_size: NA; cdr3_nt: TGCGCCAGCAGCGGACACACCGGGACTAGCGGCCAAGAGACCCAGTACTTC; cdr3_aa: CASSGHTGTSGQETQYF
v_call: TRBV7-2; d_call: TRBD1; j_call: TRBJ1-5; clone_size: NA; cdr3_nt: TGTGCCAGCAGCCTCTCGACAGGGAGTAGCAATCAGCCCCAGCATTTT; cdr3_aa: CASSLSTGSSNQPQHF
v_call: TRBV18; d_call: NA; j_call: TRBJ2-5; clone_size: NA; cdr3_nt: TGTGCCAGCTCACCCGGTTCACCCCAAGAGACCCAGTACTTC; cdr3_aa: CASSPGSPQETQYF
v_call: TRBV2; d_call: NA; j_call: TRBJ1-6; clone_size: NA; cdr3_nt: TGTGCCAGCAGTGAGTCGGACAGAAGTTATAATTCACCCCTCCACTTT; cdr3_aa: CASSESDRSYNSPLHF
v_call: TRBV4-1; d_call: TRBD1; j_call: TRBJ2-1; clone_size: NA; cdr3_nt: TGCGCCAGCAGCCAAGACCACCTCCGGGACAGGGTCTACAATGAGCAGTTCTTC; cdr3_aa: CASSQDHLRDRVYNEQFF
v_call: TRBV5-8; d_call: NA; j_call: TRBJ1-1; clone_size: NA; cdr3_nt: TGTGCCAGCATTCCTGGGCGGGGCAACACTGAAGCTTTCTTT; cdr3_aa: CASIPGRGNTEAFF